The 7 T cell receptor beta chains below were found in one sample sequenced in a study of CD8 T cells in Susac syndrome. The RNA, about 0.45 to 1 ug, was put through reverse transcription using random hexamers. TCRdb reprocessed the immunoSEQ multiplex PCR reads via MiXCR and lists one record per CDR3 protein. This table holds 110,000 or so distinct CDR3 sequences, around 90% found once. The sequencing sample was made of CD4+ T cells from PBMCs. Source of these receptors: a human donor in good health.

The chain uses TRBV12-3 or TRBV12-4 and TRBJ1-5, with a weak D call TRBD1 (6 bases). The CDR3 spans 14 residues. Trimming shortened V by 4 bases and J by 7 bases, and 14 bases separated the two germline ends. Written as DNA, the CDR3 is TGTGCCAGCAGTTCACAGGGATCGAGGCAGCCCCAGCATTTT. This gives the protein CASSSQGSRQPQHF.

CDR3 in DNA: TGTGCCTACGAGAGACTGGCAGGGAGCTCCTATAATTCACCCCTCCACTTT. This gives the protein CAYERLAGSSYNSPLHF. The genes are TRBV30 and TRBJ1-6; the D gene is possibly TRBD1 (5 bases). CDR1 is GTSNPN, CDR2 SVGIG, per germline (reference sequence). The CDR3 is 17 residues long. V shed 7 bases and J shed 0 bases, with 19 bases lying between them. The full variable domain, with the rest looked up from reference TRBV30 and TRBJ1-6, is SQTIHQWPATLVQPVGSPLSLECTVEGTSNPNLYWYRQAAGRGLQLLFYSVGIGQISSEVPQNLSASRPQDRQFILSSKKLLLSDSGFYLCAYERLAGSSYNSPLHFGNGTRLTVT.

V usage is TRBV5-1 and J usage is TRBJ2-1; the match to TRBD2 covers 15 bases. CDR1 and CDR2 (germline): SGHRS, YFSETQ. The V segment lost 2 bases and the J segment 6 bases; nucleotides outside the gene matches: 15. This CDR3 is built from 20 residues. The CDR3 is CASSFAGLAGGSTSLNEQFF. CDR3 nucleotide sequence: TGCGCCAGCAGCTTTGCGGGACTAGCGGGGGGTAGTACCTCCCTCAATGAGCAGTTCTTC.

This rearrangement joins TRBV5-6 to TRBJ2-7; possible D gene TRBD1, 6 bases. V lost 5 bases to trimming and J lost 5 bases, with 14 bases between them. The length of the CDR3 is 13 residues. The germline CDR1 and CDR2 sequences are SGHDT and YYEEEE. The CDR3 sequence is CASSLMQGNEQYF. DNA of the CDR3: TGTGCCAGCAGTCTTATGCAGGGGAACGAGCAGTACTTC.

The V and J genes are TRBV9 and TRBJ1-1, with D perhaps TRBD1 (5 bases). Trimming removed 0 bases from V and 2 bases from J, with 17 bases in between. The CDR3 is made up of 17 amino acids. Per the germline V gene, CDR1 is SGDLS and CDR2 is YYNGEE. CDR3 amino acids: CASSVATGGGVNTEAFF. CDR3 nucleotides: TGTGCCAGCAGCGTAGCTACCGGGGGAGGGGTTAACACTGAAGCTTTCTTT.

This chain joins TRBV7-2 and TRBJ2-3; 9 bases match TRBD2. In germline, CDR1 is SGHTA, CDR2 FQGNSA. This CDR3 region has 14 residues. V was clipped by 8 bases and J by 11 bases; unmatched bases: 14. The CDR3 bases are TGTGCCAGCCAGCTCCGGCGGGGGGGAGACAGGCAGTATTTT. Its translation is CASQLRRGGDRQYF. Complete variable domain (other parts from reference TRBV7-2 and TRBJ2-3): GAGVSQSPSNKVTEKGKDVELRCDPISGHTALYWYRQSLGQGLEFLIYFQGNSAPDKSGLPSDRFSAERTGGSVSTLTIQRTQQEDSAVYLCASQLRRGGDRQYFGPGTRLTVL.

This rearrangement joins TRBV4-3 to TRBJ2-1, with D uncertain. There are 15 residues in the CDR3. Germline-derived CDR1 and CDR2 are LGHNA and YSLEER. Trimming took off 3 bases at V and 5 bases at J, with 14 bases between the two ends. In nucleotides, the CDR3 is TGCGCCAGCAGCCAGGGCGGTATTGCAGACAATGAGCAGTTCTTC. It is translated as CASSQGGIADNEQFF.